Following are 18 T cell receptor beta chains from one sample sequenced in a study of PD-1 blockade in classical Hodgkin lymphoma. Every patient experienced relapse after autologous stem cell transplantation, and brentuximab vedotin exposure varied. Only in-frame clones appear in the TCRdb table, and some are missing; sequencing was by immunoSEQ multiplex PCR. The table has about 21,000 clones, about two thirds seen once; the top ten hold over 4.5%. The input for sequencing was peripheral blood mononuclear cells (PBMCs), taken at baseline. All receptors come from a human donor with classical Hodgkin lymphoma.

Only a few counts were recorded for this clone. The chain is built from TRBV13 and TRBJ2-6; either TRBD1 or TRBD2 may fit D (5 bases each). V was clipped by 5 bases and J by 2 bases, with 16 bases between them. The CDR3 is 17 amino acids. Germline V lookup: CDR1 PRHDT, CDR2 FYEKMQ (reference sequence). The CDR3 sequence: CASSAPPGTPGANVLTF. The CDR3, as DNA: TGTGCCAGCAGCGCGCCCCCAGGGACCCCTGGGGCCAACGTCCTGACTTTC. Filled out from reference TRBV13 and TRBJ2-6, the complete variable domain reads AAGVIQSPRHLIKEKRETATLKCYPIPRHDTVYWYQQGPGQDPQFLISFYEKMQSDKGSIPDRFSAQQFSDYHSELNMSSLELGDSALYFCASSAPPGTPGANVLTFGAGSRLTVL.

The genes are TRBV28 and TRBJ2-3; TRBD1 might be the D (6 bases). In germline, CDR1 is MDHEN, CDR2 SYDVKM. V was cut by 5 bases and J by 0 bases, with 12 bases left in between. The CDR3 length is 15 residues. The CDR3 nucleotides read TGTGCCAGCAGTCCACAGGACAGAAGCACAGATACGCAGTATTTT. Amino acids: CASSPQDRSTDTQYF.

This clone has a single count. The chain combines TRBV30 with TRBJ2-2; maybe TRBD1 (6 bases). V dropped 4 bases and J dropped 5 bases, with 8 bases sitting between them. This CDR3 comprises 12 residues. CDR1 is GTSNPN and CDR2 is SVGIG in the germline V gene (reference sequence). Here the CDR3 reads CAWKRGTGELFF. CDR3 DNA sequence: TGTGCCTGGAAGAGGGGGACCGGGGAGCTGTTTTTT. Full variable domain (rest looked up from reference TRBV30 and TRBJ2-2): SQTIHQWPATLVQPVGSPLSLECTVEGTSNPNLYWYRQAAGRGLQLLFYSVGIGQISSEVPQNLSASRPQDRQFILSSKKLLLSDSGFYLCAWKRGTGELFFGEGSRLTVL.

This clone was seen a few times. V is TRBV7-9 and J is TRBJ1-6; 10 bases fit TRBD1. From germline, CDR1 is SEHNR and CDR2 FQNEAQ (reference sequence). V lost 1 base, J lost 9 bases, and 6 bases stayed unmatched. The CDR3 is 16 amino acids. CDR3 loop: CASSLDPGTGASPLHF. CDR3 in DNA: TGTGCCAGCAGCTTAGACCCCGGGACAGGGGCTTCACCCCTCCACTTT.

The V call is TRBV5-1, the J call TRBJ2-3; 9 bases are a match to TRBD1. The ends lost 3 bases at V and 5 bases at J; junction bases unmatched: 7. The CDR3 consists of 15 residues. The germline CDR1 and CDR2 sequences are SGHRS and YFSETQ. The CDR3 sequence is CASSSGQGYGDTQYF. The CDR3, as DNA: TGCGCCAGCAGCTCCGGACAGGGGTATGGAGATACGCAGTATTTT. The whole variable domain, filled in from reference TRBV5-1 and TRBJ2-3, reads KAGVTQTPRYLIKTRGQQVTLSCSPISGHRSVSWYQQTPGQGLQFLFEYFSETQRNKGNFPGRFSGRQFSNSRSEMNVSTLELGDSALYLCASSSGQGYGDTQYFGPGTRLTVL.

The chain combines TRBV7-8 with TRBJ2-5, with D perhaps TRBD1 (6 bases). The CDR3 totals 16 residues. CDR1 is SGHVS and CDR2 is FQNEAQ in the germline V gene. Trimming removed 1 base from V and 5 bases from J, with 17 bases in between. The CDR3 sequence is CASSLGGKQGAETQYF. As DNA, the CDR3 is TGTGCCAGCAGCTTAGGGGGGAAACAGGGTGCGGAGACCCAGTACTTC.

The V call is TRBV19, the J call TRBJ2-2; possible D gene TRBD2, 6 bases. With 1 base removed from V and 7 bases from J, the gap between germline ends came to 13 bases. The CDR3 contains 15 residues. Germline CDR1 LNHDA, CDR2 SQIVND (reference sequence). The CDR3 region has the DNA TGTGCCAGTAGTATAGTGATCGTCGGGGGCGGGGAGCTGTTTTTT. It translates to CASSIVIVGGGELFF.

The chain recombines TRBV16 with TRBJ1-4, with unresolved D. The CDR3 loop spans 14 amino acids. CDR1 is KGHSY, CDR2 FQNENV, per germline. V dropped 4 bases and J dropped 0 bases, with 6 bases sitting between them. The CDR3 DNA is TGTGCCAGCAGCCCGCTTGCAACTAATGAAAAACTGTTTTTT. Its translation is CASSPLATNEKLFF.

The chain combines TRBV15 with TRBJ1-6, with D possibly matching TRBD1 (6 bases). Trimming removed 1 base from V and 7 bases from J, with 17 bases in between. The CDR3 is made up of 17 amino acids. Germline values: CDR1 LNHNV, CDR2 YYDKDF (reference sequence). The CDR3 loop reads CATSRVGFGGRNSPLHF. The CDR3, as DNA: TGTGCCACCAGCAGAGTTGGGTTCGGGGGGCGGAATTCACCCCTCCACTTT.

V is TRBV5-5 and J is TRBJ2-7; 11 nucleotides agree with TRBD1. This CDR3 is 15 amino acids long. Germline lookup yields CDR1 SGHKS and CDR2 YYEKEE (reference sequence). The J segment lost 9 bases and the V segment lost 0 bases, leaving 8 bases of the junction unmatched. The CDR3 DNA is TGTGCCAGCAGCTTGGTGGGTGGGACAGGGGGGCGGCAGTACTTC. It yields the protein CASSLVGGTGGRQYF.

This clone showed up just a few times. The gene calls are TRBV10-3 and TRBJ2-7; 7 bases map to TRBD1. CDR3 length: 14 residues. CDR1 is ENHRY and CDR2 is SYGVKD in the germline V gene. Germline trimming cut 2 bases from V and 2 bases from J; bases unmatched to any gene: 3. The CDR3 here is CAISEPGQTYEQYF. The CDR3 DNA reads as TGTGCCATCAGTGAGCCGGGACAGACCTACGAGCAGTACTTC.

This sequence joins TRBV7-2 and TRBJ2-3, with TRBD2 as a possible D gene (6 bases). This CDR3 region has 16 residues. Germline lookup yields CDR1 SGHTA and CDR2 FQGNSA. V gave up 5 bases and J gave up 3 bases, with 18 bases separating them. The CDR3 DNA reads as TGTGCCAGCAGCCCCGGGGGTTGGCCTTCAACAGATACGCAGTATTTT. Its translation is CASSPGGWPSTDTQYF. The whole variable domain, filled in from reference TRBV7-2 and TRBJ2-3, reads GAGVSQSPSNKVTEKGKDVELRCDPISGHTALYWYRQSLGQGLEFLIYFQGNSAPDKSGLPSDRFSAERTGGSVSTLTIQRTQQEDSAVYLCASSPGGWPSTDTQYFGPGTRLTVL.

The chain is built from TRBV7-2 and TRBJ2-1; TRBD2 agrees at 16 bases. The V segment lost 5 bases and the J segment 2 bases; nucleotides outside the gene matches: 6. Germline CDR1 and CDR2: SGHTA and FQGNSA. This CDR3 comprises 18 residues. The CDR3 is CASSPGLAGGAAYNEQFF. CDR3 coding DNA: TGTGCCAGCAGCCCGGGACTAGCGGGAGGGGCGGCCTACAATGAGCAGTTCTTC.

This chain links TRBV6-5 with TRBJ1-5; 8 bases fit TRBD1. Germline V gene data show CDR1 as MNHEY and CDR2 as SVGAGI. V trimming: 5 bases; J trimming: 2 bases; junction bases outside the gene matches: 5. This CDR3 region has 15 residues. The CDR3 nucleotides are TGTGCCAGCAGTCCGACAGGGGCCGGCAATCAGCCCCAGCATTTT. The encoded protein is CASSPTGAGNQPQHF.

The rearrangement links TRBV27 to TRBJ2-7; 7 nucleotides line up with TRBD1. J was trimmed by 0 bases and V by 8 bases; bases with no gene match: 7. The germline V gene has CDR1 MNHEY and CDR2 SMNVEV (reference sequence). This CDR3 spans 14 amino acids. The CDR3 loop is CASGRQGISYEQYF. The CDR3, as DNA: TGTGCCAGCGGGAGACAGGGCATCTCCTACGAGCAGTACTTC.

This chain connects TRBV18 to TRBJ1-3; 8 nucleotides agree with TRBD1. The V gene end was trimmed by 6 bases and the J gene end by 0 bases; junction bases not matched to a gene: 10. The CDR3 is 17 amino acids. Germline lookup yields CDR1 KGHSH and CDR2 LQKENI. CDR3 DNA: TGTGCCAGCTCCTCTCCCGGGACAGGAGGCTCTGGAAACACCATATATTTT. This codes for CASSSPGTGGSGNTIYF.

The chain joins TRBV5-1 to TRBJ2-1, with 7 bases identical to TRBD1. Germline loops: CDR1 SGHRS, CDR2 YFSETQ. The CDR3 runs 14 residues. The ends lost 2 bases at V and 6 bases at J; junction bases unmatched: 5. The CDR3 nucleotides are TGCGCCAGCAGCTTAGACAGGGTCGGCAATGAGCAGTTCTTC. It is translated as CASSLDRVGNEQFF.

The rearrangement links TRBV5-1 to TRBJ2-7; TRBD1 aligns across 7 bases. CDR1 is SGHRS, CDR2 YFSETQ, per germline. This CDR3 contains 14 residues. Trimming at V came to 4 bases and at J to 2 bases, leaving 6 bases not matched to a gene. Here the CDR3 reads CASSNTGTAYEQYF. The CDR3 region has the DNA TGCGCCAGCAGCAATACCGGGACAGCCTACGAGCAGTACTTC.